This T cell receptor (beta chain) stems from a study of shared clonotypes between healthy human individuals. Genomic DNA per cell subset filled all wells of several immunoSEQ plates. Profiling relied on immunoSEQ multiplex PCR, and the TCRdb table lists in-frame clones only, not all of them. Among about 2.3 million clones, about 92% were seen once, and the ten largest hold about 0.39%. The V end was cut by 5 bases, the J end by 4 bases, with 11 bases between. The V gene's germline CDR1 is MNHNS and CDR2 SASEGT. The CDR3 length is 13 residues. This clone was counted a few times. Other nucleotide sequences in the sample specify the same CDR3.

Material: naive CD4+ T cells from PBMCs. Subset specified: CD45RA+ positively selected. The TCR was taken from a man younger than 35 in good health. Some clones in this sample may be carry-over from other donors' samples. The rearrangement uses TRBV6-1 and TRBJ1-2, with D unclear. The CDR3 spells CASSSSGRYGYTF. CDR3 nucleotide sequence: TGTGCCAGCAGTTCTTCAGGTCGCTATGGCTACACCTTC.